This T cell receptor beta chain was identified in a study of blood T cell repertoires in COVID-19. Study as a whole: COVID-19 samples, acute and convalescent, were from the United States, Italy and Spain. In each case, the material was cDNA or gDNA derived from T cells, B-cell-depleted T cells, or PBMCs.

Per the study methods: Amplified reference gene primers provided the basis for estimating nucleated cell counts. The table came from immunoSEQ multiplex PCR; TCRdb's copy has only in-frame clones and leaves some out. That table gives V, J and clone size, and the DNA gave D and trimming. This table holds some 70,000 clones, approximately 86% found once. Per the germline V gene, CDR1 is SGDLS and CDR2 is YYNGEE. This CDR3 spans 15 amino acids. The V gene lost 2 bases and the J gene lost 0 bases, with 8 bases spanning the gap. This receptor was taken from a man in his sixties with acute or convalescent COVID-19. The sequenced material came from peripheral blood. The chain recombines TRBV9 with TRBJ2-2; D remains ambiguous. CDR3 protein: CASSVRGANTGELFF. The CDR3 region has the DNA TGTGCCAGCAGCGTGCGAGGTGCGAACACCGGGGAGCTGTTTTTT.